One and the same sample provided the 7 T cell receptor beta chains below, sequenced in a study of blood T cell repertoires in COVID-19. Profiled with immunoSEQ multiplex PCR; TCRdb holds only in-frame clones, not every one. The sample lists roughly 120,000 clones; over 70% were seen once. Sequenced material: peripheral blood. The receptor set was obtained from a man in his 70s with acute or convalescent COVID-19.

CDR3 in amino acids: CASSLDTGDTEAFF. In nucleotides, the CDR3 is TGCGCCAGCAGCTTGGATACGGGGGACACTGAAGCTTTCTTT. This chain links TRBV5-1 with TRBJ1-1, with D perhaps matching TRBD1 (5 bases). V was pared by 0 bases and J by 3 bases, with 9 bases between. The germline V gene encodes CDR1 SGHRS and CDR2 YFSETQ. This CDR3 region has 14 residues.

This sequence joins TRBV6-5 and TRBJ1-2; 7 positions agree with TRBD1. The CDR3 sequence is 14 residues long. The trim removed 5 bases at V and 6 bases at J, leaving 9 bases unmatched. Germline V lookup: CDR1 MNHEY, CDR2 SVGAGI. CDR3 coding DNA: TGTGCCAGCAGTAGTATGACAGGGTCCAATGGCTACACCTTC. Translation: CASSSMTGSNGYTF.

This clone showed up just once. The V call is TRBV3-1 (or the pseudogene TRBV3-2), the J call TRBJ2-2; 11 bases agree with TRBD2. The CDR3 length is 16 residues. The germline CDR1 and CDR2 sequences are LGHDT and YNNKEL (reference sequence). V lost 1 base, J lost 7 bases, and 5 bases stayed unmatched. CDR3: CASSQVRLAGGGELFF. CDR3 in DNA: TGTGCCAGCAGCCAAGTCCGCCTAGCGGGGGGCGGGGAGCTGTTTTTT.

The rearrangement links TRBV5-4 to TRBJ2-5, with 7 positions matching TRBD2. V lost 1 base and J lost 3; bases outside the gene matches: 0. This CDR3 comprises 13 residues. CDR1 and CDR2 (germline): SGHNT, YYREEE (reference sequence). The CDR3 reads CASSLRGEETQYF. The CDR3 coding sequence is TGTGCCAGCAGCTTGCGGGGGGAAGAGACCCAGTACTTC.

This chain's CDR3 is CATSDTLGYTF. As DNA, the CDR3 is TGTGCCACCAGTGATACTTTGGGCTACACCTTC. The chain recombines TRBV24-1 with TRBJ1-2; no clear D gene. V was shortened by 3 bases and J by 8 bases, with 6 bases between the two germline ends. This CDR3 has 11 amino acids. Looked up from germline, CDR1 is KGHDR and CDR2 is SFDVKD.

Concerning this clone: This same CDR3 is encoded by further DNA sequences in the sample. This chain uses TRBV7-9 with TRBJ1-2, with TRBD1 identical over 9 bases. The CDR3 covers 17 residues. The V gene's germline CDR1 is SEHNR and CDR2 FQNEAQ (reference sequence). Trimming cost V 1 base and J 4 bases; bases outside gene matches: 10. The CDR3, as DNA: TGTGCCAGCAGCTTAGAACAGGGACAGGGAGGTCTCTATGGCTACACCTTC. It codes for CASSLEQGQGGLYGYTF.

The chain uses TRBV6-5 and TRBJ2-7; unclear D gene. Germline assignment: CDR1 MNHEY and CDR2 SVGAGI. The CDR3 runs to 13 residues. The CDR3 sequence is CGCGMEFRYEQYF. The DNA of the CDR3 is TGTGGTTGCGGAATGGAATTTAGGTACGAGCAGTACTTC.